This TCR beta chain was sequenced for a study of shared clonotypes between healthy human individuals. General observations from the study: Relative to clonotypes present in all four donors, those not shared had lower generation probabilities.

Sequencing used immunoSEQ multiplex PCR; TCRdb keeps in-frame clones, though not all of them. This sample has some 680,000 clones, with around four fifths found just once. As to this clone: Its matching antigen is unknown.

The ends were cut back, 3 bases at V and 0 bases at J, with 12 bases in the middle. This CDR3 is 15 amino acids long. Germline V gene lookup returns CDR1 SGHTS and CDR2 YDEGEE. This TCR was recovered from a woman aged 25 to 39 in good health. Sequencing was performed on memory CD4+ T cells sorted from blood. The subset denotes: CD45RA-negative fraction. The genes are TRBV5-8 and TRBJ1-1; D remains ambiguous. Written as DNA, the CDR3 is TGTGCCAGCAGCTCCGGTTGGCCGATGAACACTGAAGCTTTCTTT. Encoded protein: CASSSGWPMNTEAFF.